The sequence of this T cell receptor (beta chain) was determined in a study of cytomegalovirus exposure and HLA in healthy donors. General study findings and limits: In a later analysis, TCR beta V- and J-gene trimming showed a link to a missense DCLRE1C variant. Among the most significant clusters, several appeared linked to common viral pathogens in a later analysis. The study had only CMV serostatus as immune exposure information. A few of the chains that were CMV-associated were confirmed in vitro to be specific for CMV antigens.

The V end lost 3 bases, the J end lost 3 bases, and 12 bases lay between the germline ends. Germline V gives CDR1 MGHRA, CDR2 YSYEKL. This CDR3 is built from 15 residues. PCR involved 60 Vbeta and 13 Jbeta primers. Here immunoSEQ multiplex PCR was the method, and the copy in TCRdb shows in-frame clones only, minus some. The sample comprises around 72,000 clones, just over 75% of which are singletons, and about 5.7% rests with the top ten. This clone was seen more than once but under ten times. Its antigen is as yet unknown. What was sequenced was PBMCs. The clonotype was recovered from a man aged 50 to 60 in good health and CMV-seronegative. This chain connects TRBV4-1 to TRBJ1-5; TRBD1 is a possible D gene (5 bases). CDR3 nucleotides: TGCGCCAGCAGCCAGGAGACAGATTACAATCAGCCCCAGCATTTT. Translation: CASSQETDYNQPQHF.